Below, 5 T cell receptor beta chains from the same sample are listed, as sequenced in a study of T cells in Graves' hyperthyroidism and ophthalmopathy. RNA transcripts were the template for amplifying TCR beta CDR3 regions. HTBI primers were employed in a first-round RT-PCR of the TCR CDR3. TCRdb recomputed calls from the multiplex PCR reads with MiXCR, one row per CDR3 protein. This sample has hundreds of thousands of distinct CDR3 sequences, with 38% found just once. Sequencing used blood. Source of these receptors: a young man with Graves' hyperthyroidism.

The genes are TRBV19 and TRBJ1-1; no clear D. CDR3 length: 15 amino acids. Germline V gene lookup returns CDR1 LNHDA and CDR2 SQIVND (reference sequence). The V end lost 5 bases, the J end lost 6 bases, and 19 bases lay between the germline ends. The CDR3 DNA reads TGTGCCAGTAGTTTCGACGCCGCCCACTGGGCTGAAGCTTTCTTT. Its translation: CASSFDAAHWAEAFF.

The chain combines TRBV7-2 with TRBJ1-1; tentative D call: TRBD1 (5 bases). This CDR3 contains 15 residues. The V end was cut by 5 bases, the J end by 7 bases, with 20 bases between. Germline V gene lookup returns CDR1 SGHTA and CDR2 FQGNSA. The CDR3 spells CASSQLRGAGGEAFF. CDR3 nucleotides: TGTGCCAGCAGCCAGCTTAGGGGCGCGGGGGGTGAAGCTTTCTTT.

Many counts were recorded for this clonotype. The chain uses TRBV6-5 and TRBJ2-5; tentatively, D is TRBD1 (6 bases). The length of the CDR3 is 13 residues. V lost 6 bases and J lost 5, with 13 bases in between. From germline, CDR1 is MNHEY and CDR2 SVGAGI. For the CDR3, the DNA is TGTGCCAGCAGCTTCGACAGGCTTGAGACCCAGTACTTC. Encoded protein: CASSFDRLETQYF.

The genes are TRBV9 and TRBJ2-7, with a possible D match to TRBD1 (5 bases). Germline V lookup: CDR1 SGDLS, CDR2 YYNGEE. The V and J ends lost 4 bases and 3 bases respectively, with 26 bases between them. This CDR3 is built from 18 residues. CDR3 amino acids: CASSPPPLDGQKFYEQYF. In DNA form, the CDR3 reads TGTGCCAGCAGCCCCCCCCCACTGGACGGACAAAAGTTCTACGAGCAGTACTTC.

This clonotype occurred a few times. The chain is built from TRBV6-1 and TRBJ1-2; maybe TRBD1 (6 bases). CDR3 length: 17 amino acids. Looked up from germline, CDR1 is MNHNS and CDR2 is SASEGT. Trimming left V 1 base short and J 3 bases short, with 18 bases between. The CDR3 loop reads CASSEGGQNLYHYGYTF. DNA of the CDR3: TGTGCCAGCAGTGAAGGTGGACAGAACCTATATCACTATGGCTACACCTTC.